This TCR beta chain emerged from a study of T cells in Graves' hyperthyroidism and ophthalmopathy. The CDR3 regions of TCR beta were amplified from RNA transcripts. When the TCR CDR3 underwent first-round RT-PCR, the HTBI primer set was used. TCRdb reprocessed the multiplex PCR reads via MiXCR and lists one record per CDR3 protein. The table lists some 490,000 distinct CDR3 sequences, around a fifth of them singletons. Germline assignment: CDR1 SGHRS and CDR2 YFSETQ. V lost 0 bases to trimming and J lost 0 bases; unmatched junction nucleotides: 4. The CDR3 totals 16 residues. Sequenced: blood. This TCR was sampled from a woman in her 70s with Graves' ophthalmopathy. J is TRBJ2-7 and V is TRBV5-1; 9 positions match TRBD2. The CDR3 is CASSLGGTSSSYEQYF. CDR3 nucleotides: TGCGCCAGCAGCTTGGGGGGGACTAGCAGCTCCTACGAGCAGTACTTC.